Below, one T cell receptor beta chain is given with its context. The data were taken from a study of blood T cell repertoires in COVID-19. Background on the study: The cDNA or gDNA used as material had been derived from T cells, B-cell-depleted T cells, or PBMCs.

Patients at the Seattle site were enrolled during active infection and followed longitudinally. The CDR3 consists of 15 residues. V was pared by 5 bases and J by 1 base, with 11 bases between. From germline, CDR1 is LGHNA and CDR2 YNFKEQ. Sequencing used immunoSEQ multiplex PCR; TCRdb keeps in-frame clones, though not all of them. Seen here are about 310,000 clones, 90% observed once, and the top ten hold roughly 2.9%. V and J are TRBV4-2 and TRBJ1-4; tentative D call: TRBD1 (5 bases). This TCR came from a woman aged 25 to 45 with COVID-19, enrolled during active disease. Sequenced: peripheral blood. CDR3 in amino acids: CASSTLTETNEKLFF. CDR3 DNA: TGTGCCAGCAGCACCCTGACAGAAACTAATGAAAAACTGTTTTTT.